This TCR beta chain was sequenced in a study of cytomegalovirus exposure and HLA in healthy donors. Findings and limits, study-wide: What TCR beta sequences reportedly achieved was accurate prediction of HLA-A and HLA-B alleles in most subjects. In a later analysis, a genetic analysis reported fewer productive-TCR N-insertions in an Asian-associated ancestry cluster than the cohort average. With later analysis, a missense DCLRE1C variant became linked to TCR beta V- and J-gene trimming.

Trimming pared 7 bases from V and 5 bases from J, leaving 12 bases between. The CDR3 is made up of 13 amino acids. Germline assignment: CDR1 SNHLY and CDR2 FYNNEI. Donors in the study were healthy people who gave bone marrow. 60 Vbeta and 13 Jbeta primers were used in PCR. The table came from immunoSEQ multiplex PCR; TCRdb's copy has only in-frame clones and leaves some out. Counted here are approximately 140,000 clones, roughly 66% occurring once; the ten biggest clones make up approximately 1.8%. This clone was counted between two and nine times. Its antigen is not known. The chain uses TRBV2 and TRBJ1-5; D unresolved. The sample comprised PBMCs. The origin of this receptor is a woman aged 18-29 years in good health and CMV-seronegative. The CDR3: CASTGRDYQPQHF. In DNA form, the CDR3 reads TGTGCCAGCACCGGGAGAGACTATCAGCCCCAGCATTTT.